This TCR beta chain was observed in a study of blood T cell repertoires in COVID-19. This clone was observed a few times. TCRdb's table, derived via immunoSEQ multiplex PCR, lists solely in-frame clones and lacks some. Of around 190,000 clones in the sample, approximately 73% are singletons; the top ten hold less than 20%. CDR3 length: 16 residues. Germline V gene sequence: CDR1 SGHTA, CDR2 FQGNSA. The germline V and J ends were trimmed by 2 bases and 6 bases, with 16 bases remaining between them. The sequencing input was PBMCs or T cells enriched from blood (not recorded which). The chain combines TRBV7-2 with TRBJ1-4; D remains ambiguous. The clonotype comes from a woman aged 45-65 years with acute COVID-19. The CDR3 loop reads CASSLLGGSGDEKLFF. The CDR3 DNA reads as TGTGCCAGCAGCTTACTAGGTGGCAGCGGGGATGAAAAACTGTTTTTT.